This T cell receptor beta chain comes out of a study of blood T cell repertoires in COVID-19. In the study overall: Spain, Italy and the United States supplied samples that represented acute and convalescent COVID-19.

Method: immunoSEQ multiplex PCR; TCRdb's copy keeps in-frame clones and lacks some. The sample holds about 120,000 clones, about 88% seen once. This clone has just one count. The sample consisted of peripheral blood. This receptor was obtained from an elderly woman with acute or convalescent COVID-19.

CDR3 protein: CASNPPQGNIQYF. The CDR3 DNA reads TGTGCCAGCAATCCCCCCCAGGGGAACATTCAGTACTTC. V and J are TRBV5-6 and TRBJ2-4, with D tentatively TRBD1 (6 bases). Trimming removed 6 bases from V and 7 bases from J, with 14 bases in between. From germline, CDR1 is SGHDT and CDR2 YYEEEE. This CDR3 contains 13 residues.